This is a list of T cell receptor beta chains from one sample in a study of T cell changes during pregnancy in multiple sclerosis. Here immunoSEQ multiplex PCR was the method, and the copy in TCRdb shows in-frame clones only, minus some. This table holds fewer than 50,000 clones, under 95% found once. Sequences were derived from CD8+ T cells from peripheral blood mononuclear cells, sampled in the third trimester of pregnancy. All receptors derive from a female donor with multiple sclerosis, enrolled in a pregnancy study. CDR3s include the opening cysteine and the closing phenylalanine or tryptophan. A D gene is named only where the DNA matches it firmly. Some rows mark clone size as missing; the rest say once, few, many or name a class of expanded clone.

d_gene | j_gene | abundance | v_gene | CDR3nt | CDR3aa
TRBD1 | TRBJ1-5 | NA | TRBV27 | TGTGCCAGCAGTTTAAGCGGGACAGGGGGCTTTCGGCAGCCCCAGCATTTT | CASSLSGTGGFRQPQHF
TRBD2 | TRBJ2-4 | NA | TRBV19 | TGTGCCAGTACGCGGGCGGGGGATGTTAACATTCAGTACTTC | CASTRAGDVNIQYF
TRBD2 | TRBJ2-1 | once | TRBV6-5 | TGTGCCAGCACCCCTGGTAGCGGGAGTGGGAATGAGCAGTTCTTC | CASTPGSGSGNEQFF
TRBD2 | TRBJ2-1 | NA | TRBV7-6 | TGTGCCAGCAGCTTAGCAAGTAGCGGGAGAATCGATGAGCAGTTCTTC | CASSLASSGRIDEQFF
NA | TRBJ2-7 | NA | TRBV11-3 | TGTGCCAGCGGAGGGGGCGAAAACTACGAGCAGTACTTC | CASGGGENYEQYF
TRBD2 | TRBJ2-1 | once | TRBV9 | TGTGCCAGCAGCCCACCTCGCGGGGGACTATCCTACAATGAGCAGTTCTTC | CASSPPRGGLSYNEQFF
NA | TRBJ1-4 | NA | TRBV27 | TGTGCCAGCAGTTCACAGGGTGCTAATGAAAAACTGTTTTTT | CASSSQGANEKLFF
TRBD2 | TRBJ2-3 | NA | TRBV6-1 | TGTGCCAGCAGTGAATTGGCGGGAGCAGATACGCAGTATTTT | CASSELAGADTQYF
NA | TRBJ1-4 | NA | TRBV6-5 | TGTGCCAGCAGTGACGGACAGCTTAATGAAAAACTGTTTTTT | CASSDGQLNEKLFF
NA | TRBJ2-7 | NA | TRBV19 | TGTGCCAGTAGTATCTCTCCGGCGGAGATGGCCTACGAGCAGTACTTC | CASSISPAEMAYEQYF
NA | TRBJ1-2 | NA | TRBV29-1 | TGCAGCGTTGAAGATTGGGCAGATGGCGACTATGGCTACACCTTC | CSVEDWADGDYGYTF
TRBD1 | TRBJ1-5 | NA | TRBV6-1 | TGTGCCAGCAGTGGAGGGACAGGGGGAGACAATCAGCCCCAGCATTTT | CASSGGTGGDNQPQHF
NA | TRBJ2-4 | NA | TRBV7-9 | TGTGCCAGCAGCTCGAGCGGAAACATTCAGTACTTC | CASSSSGNIQYF
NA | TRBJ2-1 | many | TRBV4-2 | TGTGCCAGCAGCCAAGAATTACAGGACAATGAGCAGTTCTTC | CASSQELQDNEQFF
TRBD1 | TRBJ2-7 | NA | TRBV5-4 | TGTGCCAGCAGCTCCCTTGACAGGGGCGGCGAGCAGTACTTC | CASSSLDRGGEQYF
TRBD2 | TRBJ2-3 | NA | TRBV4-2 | TGTGCCAGCAGCCAAGATGCAGCGGGAGAGACAGATACGCAGTATTTT | CASSQDAAGETDTQYF
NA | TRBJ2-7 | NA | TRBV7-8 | TGTGCCAGCAGCTTTCCAGGGGATGGCGGGAGAATGAGCTACGAGCAGTACTTC | CASSFPGDGGRMSYEQYF
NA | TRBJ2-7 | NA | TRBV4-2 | TGTGCCAGCAGCCCCGGTAGCGCGTACGAGCAGTACTTC | CASSPGSAYEQYF
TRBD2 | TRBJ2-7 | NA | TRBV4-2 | TGTGCCAGCAGCCAAGGCGCGGGAGAGGTATACGAGCAGTACTTC | CASSQGAGEVYEQYF
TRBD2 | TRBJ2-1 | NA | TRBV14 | TGTGCCAGCAGCCAAGACACTAGCGGGAGAGGCAATGAGCAGTTCTTC | CASSQDTSGRGNEQFF
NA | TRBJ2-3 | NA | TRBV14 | TGTGCCAGCAGCCACCCGCCGGGACTGGCAACAGATACGCAGTATTTT | CASSHPPGLATDTQYF
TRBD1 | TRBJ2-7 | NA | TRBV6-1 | TGTGCCAGCAGTCCCCGGGACAGGGGCTACGAGCAGTACTTC | CASSPRDRGYEQYF
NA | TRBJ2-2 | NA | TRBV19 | TGTGCCAGTATCGGGTTGGCCGGGGAGCTGTTTTTT | CASIGLAGELFF
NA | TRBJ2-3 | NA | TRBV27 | TGTGCCAGCAGTTTCCCCCAAAATACGCAGTATTTT | CASSFPQNTQYF
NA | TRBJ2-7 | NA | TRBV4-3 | TGCGCCAGCAGCCAGGAGTCGGGGACACCCTACGAGCAGTACTTC | CASSQESGTPYEQYF
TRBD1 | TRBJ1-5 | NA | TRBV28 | TGTGCCAGCAGTTTACGTAGACAGGGGGCAATTCAGCCCCAGCATTTT | CASSLRRQGAIQPQHF
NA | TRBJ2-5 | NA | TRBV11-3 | TGTGCCAGCAGCTTGCCGGGGAGCCAAGAGACCCAGTACTTC | CASSLPGSQETQYF
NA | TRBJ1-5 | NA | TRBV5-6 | TGTGCCAGCAGCTTTTGGAGAGTAGGCCACAATCAGCCCCAGCATTTT | CASSFWRVGHNQPQHF
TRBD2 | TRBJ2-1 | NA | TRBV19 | TGTGCCAGTAGTATCTTGTGGGAGGGTTACAATGAGCAGTTCTTC | CASSILWEGYNEQFF
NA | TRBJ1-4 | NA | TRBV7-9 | TGTGCCAGCAGCCATCGCATTACTGAGGGGGATGAAAAACTGTTTTTT | CASSHRITEGDEKLFF
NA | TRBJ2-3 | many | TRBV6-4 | TGTGCCAGCAGTGACGCAGCGGGCTCAGATACGCAGTATTTT | CASSDAAGSDTQYF
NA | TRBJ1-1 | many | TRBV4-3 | TGCGCCAGCAGCCAGGATGTCCTTGGGGAGTCGAACACTGAAGCTTTCTTT | CASSQDVLGESNTEAFF
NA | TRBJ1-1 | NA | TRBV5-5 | TGTGCCAGCAGCTTGGTACGTGAGATGAACACTGAAGCTTTCTTT | CASSLVREMNTEAFF
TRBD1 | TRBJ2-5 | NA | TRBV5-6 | TGTGCCAGCAGCCCCGGGACAGGGAAGACCCAGTACTTC | CASSPGTGKTQYF
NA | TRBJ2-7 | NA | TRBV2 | TGTGCCAGCAGCGACCCTAGCGACTACGAGCAGTACTTC | CASSDPSDYEQYF
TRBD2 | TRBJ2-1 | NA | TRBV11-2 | TGTGCCAGCAGCTTAGATCTTAGCGGGAGCTCCTACAATGAGCAGTTCTTC | CASSLDLSGSSYNEQFF
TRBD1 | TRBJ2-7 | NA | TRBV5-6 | TGTGCCAGCAGCTTGGATAGGGGGACAGGGGGCCACGAGCAGTACTTC | CASSLDRGTGGHEQYF
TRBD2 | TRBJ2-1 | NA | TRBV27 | TGTGCCAGCAGTTCGTACGGACTAGCGGAAAATTACAATGAGCAGTTCTTC | CASSSYGLAENYNEQFF
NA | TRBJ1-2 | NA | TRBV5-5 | TGTGCCAGCAGCTTGCCCGAGGGCTTTAACTATGGCTACACCTTC | CASSLPEGFNYGYTF